A single sample is the source of the 20 T cell receptor beta chains below, sequenced in a study of graft-versus-host responses after intestinal transplantation. The table came from immunoSEQ multiplex PCR; TCRdb's copy has only in-frame clones and leaves some out. The sample contains around 100,000 clones, 91% of which appear only once. For these receptors, no antigen is known. The material was unstimulated CD4+ T cells sorted from spleen or lymph node cells, obtained before transplant. These TCRs come from a human donor who was the organ donor for an intestinal transplant.

This chain joins TRBV11-1 and TRBJ2-5; a possible D gene is TRBD2 (6 bases). The CDR3 length is 13 residues. In germline, CDR1 is SGHAT, CDR2 FQDESV (reference sequence). Trimming took 5 bases from V and 5 from J, leaving 12 bases between them. This chain's CDR3 is CASSRGRGETQYF. The CDR3 bases are TGTGCCAGCAGCCGAGGGCGGGGCGAGACCCAGTACTTC.

Regarding this clone: The junction shows a germline mismatch at one end, possibly a read error. Other DNA variants within this sample encode the same CDR3. The rearrangement joins TRBV30 to TRBJ2-3; 8 bases map to TRBD2. Germline V gene data show CDR1 as GTSNPN and CDR2 as SVGIG (reference sequence). This CDR3 is built from 15 residues. This CDR3 reads CAGGFSGVGTDTQYF. The CDR3 nucleotides are TGTGCCGGAGGTTTTAGCGGGGTTGGTACAGATACACAGTATTTT.

The V and J genes are TRBV18 and TRBJ2-7, with TRBD1 matching over 12 bases. V shed 0 bases and J 5 bases; nucleotides not matched to a gene: 2. The germline V gene encodes CDR1 KGHSH and CDR2 LQKENI. The CDR3 runs to 15 residues. The CDR3 DNA is TGTGCCAGCTCACCACCGGGACAGGGGGCTCACGAGCAGTACTTC. Its protein is CASSPPGQGAHEQYF.

This chain uses TRBV7-8 with TRBJ2-5; D remains ambiguous. V lost 0 bases to trimming and J lost 5 bases, with 13 bases between them. Germline lookup yields CDR1 SGHVS and CDR2 FQNEAQ. The CDR3 length is 15 residues. CDR3 DNA sequence: TGTGCCAGCAGCTTAGCGCCCCGGGTTCGGGAGACCCAGTACTTC. This gives the protein CASSLAPRVRETQYF.

This clone has a handful of counts. The chain carries TRBV13 and TRBJ1-1; D may be TRBD1 (6 bases). The CDR3 extends over 14 amino acids. Germline V lookup: CDR1 PRHDT, CDR2 FYEKMQ (reference sequence). V gave up 2 bases and J gave up 4 bases, with 11 bases separating them. For the CDR3, the DNA is TGTGCCAGCAGCTTATCAGGACAGATCACTGAAGCTTTCTTT. This sequence encodes CASSLSGQITEAFF.

This chain uses TRBV5-5 with TRBJ1-2; D might be TRBD1 (6 bases). The V end was cut by 5 bases, the J end by 7 bases, with 9 bases between. The CDR3 totals 11 residues. Germline CDR1 reads SGHKS; CDR2 reads YYEKEE (reference sequence). The CDR3 is CASRRGGGYTF. The CDR3 bases are TGTGCCAGCAGGAGAGGGGGTGGCTACACCTTC.

The sample holds one count of this clone. The chain couples TRBV5-1 to TRBJ2-7; a possible D gene is TRBD2 (5 bases). In germline, CDR1 is SGHRS, CDR2 YFSETQ. V lost 4 bases and J lost 2, with 16 bases in between. This CDR3 is built from 15 residues. Written as DNA, the CDR3 is TGCGCCAGCAGCCTCCTCGGGCTAGCCGCCTACGAGCAGTACTTC. It translates to CASSLLGLAAYEQYF.

The chain uses TRBV7-9 and TRBJ1-2; D uncertain. The CDR3 has 15 amino acids. Trimming removed 1 base at V and 0 bases at J, with 9 bases between. CDR1 and CDR2 from the germline V gene are SEHNR and FQNEAQ (reference sequence). CDR3 bases: TGTGCCAGCAGCTTAGGGCGGAACACTAACTATGGCTACACCTTC. Its translation: CASSLGRNTNYGYTF.

This sequence joins TRBV18 and TRBJ2-7; 7 bases align to TRBD1. Trimming at V came to 3 bases and at J to 5 bases, leaving 4 bases not matched to a gene. CDR3 length: 13 amino acids. CDR1 and CDR2 from the germline V gene are KGHSH and LQKENI. CDR3 in DNA: TGTGCCAGCTCACCTCTGGGACAGAACGAGCAGTACTTC. It translates to CASSPLGQNEQYF. Full variable domain (remainder filled in from reference TRBV18 and TRBJ2-7): NAGVMQNPRHLVRRRGQEARLRCSPMKGHSHVYWYRQLPEEGLKFMVYLQKENIIDESGMPKERFSAEFPKEGPSILRIQQVVRGDSAAYFCASSPLGQNEQYFGPGTRLTVT.

The V gene is TRBV5-1, the J gene TRBJ2-4, with a possible D match to TRBD2 (6 bases). Looked up from germline, CDR1 is SGHRS and CDR2 is YFSETQ. V lost 5 bases to trimming and J lost 7 bases, with 10 bases between them. The CDR3 consists of 12 residues. The CDR3 spells CASRSEGNIQYF. The CDR3, as DNA: TGCGCCAGCAGGTCGGAGGGTAACATTCAGTACTTC.

V usage is TRBV7-3 and J usage is TRBJ2-2; 7 bases map to TRBD2. The CDR3 runs to 15 residues. Germline V CDR1 and CDR2: SGHTA, FQGTGA. V gave up 5 bases and J gave up 2 bases; unmatched junction bases: 5. CDR3 DNA sequence: TGTGCCAGCAGCCTTGCGGGGGAAAACACCGGGGAGCTGTTTTTT. It yields the protein CASSLAGENTGELFF.

The V gene is TRBV5-5, the J gene TRBJ1-2; 7 bases are a match to TRBD1. CDR3 length: 12 residues. Germline CDR1 reads SGHKS; CDR2 reads YYEKEE (reference sequence). The V gene end was trimmed by 4 bases and the J gene end by 8 bases; junction bases not matched to a gene: 5. The CDR3 loop is CASSVQGRGYTF. CDR3 DNA sequence: TGTGCCAGCAGCGTACAGGGGCGCGGCTACACCTTC. Filled out from reference TRBV5-5 and TRBJ1-2, the complete variable domain reads DAGVTQSPTHLIKTRGQQVTLRCSPISGHKSVSWYQQVLGQGPQFIFQYYEKEERGRGNFPDRFSARQFPNYSSELNVNALLLGDSALYLCASSVQGRGYTFGSGTRLTVV.

Comments on this clone: This sample also contains other DNA sequences that code for the same CDR3. V is TRBV28 and J is TRBJ1-6, with 7 bases lining up with TRBD1. The trim removed 7 bases at V and 4 bases at J, leaving 7 bases unmatched. CDR3 length equals 15 residues. The V gene's germline CDR1 is MDHEN and CDR2 SYDVKM. CDR3 in amino acids: CASIRTGHYNSPLHF. DNA for the CDR3: TGTGCCAGCATAAGGACAGGTCATTATAATTCACCCCTCCACTTT.

As DNA, the CDR3 is TGTGCCAGCAGCCATGACAGGCCGAACACTGAAGCTTTCTTT. The encoded protein is CASSHDRPNTEAFF. V and J are TRBV7-7 and TRBJ1-1, with a weak D call TRBD1 (6 bases). This CDR3 has 14 residues. Germline V CDR1 and CDR2: SSHAT, FNYEAQ (reference sequence). The germline V and J ends were trimmed by 5 bases and 1 base, with 11 bases remaining between them. The entire variable domain, with the rest obtained from reference TRBV7-7 and TRBJ1-1, is as follows: GAGVSQSPRYKVTKRGQDVTLRCDPISSHATLYWYQQALGQGPEFLTYFNYEAQPDKSGLPSDRFSAERPEGSISTLTIQRTEQRDSAMYRCASSHDRPNTEAFFGQGTRLTVV.

V and J are TRBV19 and TRBJ1-5; D is uncertain. Germline CDR1 LNHDA, CDR2 SQIVND (reference sequence). Trimming took off 6 bases at V and 4 bases at J, with 22 bases between the two ends. This CDR3 has 17 residues. The CDR3: CASSLFRSLSPNQPQHF. The CDR3 DNA reads TGTGCCAGTAGCCTGTTTAGAAGTCTGAGCCCAAATCAGCCCCAGCATTTT.

The chain has TRBV7-2 and TRBJ2-5, with TRBD2 matching over 9 bases. The CDR3 sequence is 17 residues long. CDR1 and CDR2 (germline): SGHTA, FQGNSA. Unmatched junction bases numbered 15, after V lost 5 bases and J lost 5 bases. CDR3 amino acids: CASSLRRSGGRGETQYF. The CDR3 DNA follows: TGTGCCAGCAGCCTCCGACGGAGCGGGGGGAGAGGGGAGACCCAGTACTTC.

The chain has TRBV6-5 and TRBJ1-3; 12 positions agree with TRBD1. This CDR3 is 14 amino acids long. Germline V gene sequence: CDR1 MNHEY, CDR2 SVGAGI. J lost 7 bases, V lost 7 bases, and 5 bases had no gene match. For the CDR3, the DNA is TGTGCCAGCACCGGGACAGGGGGCCGGAACACCATATATTTT. Translated: CASTGTGGRNTIYF.

The chain has TRBV6-1 and TRBJ1-1; tentatively, D is TRBD1 (5 bases). Germline V CDR1 and CDR2: MNHNS, SASEGT. CDR3 length equals 14 residues. Trimming removed 0 bases at V and 7 bases at J, with 12 bases between. CDR3 DNA sequence: TGTGCCAGCAGTGAAGCTAGCGGGACGTTTGAAGCTTTCTTT. Protein sequence: CASSEASGTFEAFF.

The chain has TRBV9 and TRBJ2-7; D perhaps matches TRBD2 (7 bases). The CDR3 totals 15 residues. Germline V CDR1 and CDR2: SGDLS, YYNGEE. V lost 0 bases and J 1 base, leaving 11 bases between the germline ends. The CDR3 DNA reads as TGTGCCAGCAGCGTAGACGGGGGGCGTTCCTACGAGCAGTACTTC. It specifies CASSVDGGRSYEQYF.

This clone was observed a handful of times. CDR3 amino acids: CAISVQGGQPQHF. The CDR3 DNA sequence: TGTGCCATCAGTGTCCAGGGTGGGCAGCCCCAGCATTTT. The genes are TRBV10-3 and TRBJ1-5, with D possibly TRBD1 on 5 matching bases. V was shortened by 4 bases and J by 7 bases, with 11 bases between the two germline ends. This CDR3 is 13 amino acids long. Germline CDR1 and CDR2: ENHRY and SYGVKD.